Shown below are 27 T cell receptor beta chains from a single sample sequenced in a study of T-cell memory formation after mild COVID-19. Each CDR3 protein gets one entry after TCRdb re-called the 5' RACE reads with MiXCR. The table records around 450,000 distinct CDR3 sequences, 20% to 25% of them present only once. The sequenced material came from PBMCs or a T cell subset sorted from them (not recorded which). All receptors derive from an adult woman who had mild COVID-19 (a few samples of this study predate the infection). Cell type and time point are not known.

This chain's CDR3 is CASSIWEPNTGELFF. CDR3 sequence (DNA): TGTGCCAGTAGTATCTGGGAACCGAACACCGGGGAGCTGTTTTTT. The chain is built from TRBV19 and TRBJ2-2; D remains unclear. Trimming took 3 bases from V and 0 from J, leaving 8 bases between them. The CDR3 runs 15 residues. Germline V lookup: CDR1 LNHDA, CDR2 SQIVND (reference sequence).

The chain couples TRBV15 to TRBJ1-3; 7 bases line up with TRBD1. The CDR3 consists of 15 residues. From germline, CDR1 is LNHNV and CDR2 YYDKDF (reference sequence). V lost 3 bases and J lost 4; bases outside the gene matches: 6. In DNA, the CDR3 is TGTGCCACCAGCAGCCGAAGACAGGGAGGAAACACCATATATTTT. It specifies CATSSRRQGGNTIYF.

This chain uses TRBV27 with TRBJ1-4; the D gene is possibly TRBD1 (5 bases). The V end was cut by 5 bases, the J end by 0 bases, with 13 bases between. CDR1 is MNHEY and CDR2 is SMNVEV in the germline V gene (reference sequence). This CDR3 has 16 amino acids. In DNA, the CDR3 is TGTGCCAGCAGTCACGACAGTTATGCAACTAATGAAAAACTGTTTTTT. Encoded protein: CASSHDSYATNEKLFF. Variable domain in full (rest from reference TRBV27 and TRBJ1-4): EAQVTQNPRYLITVTGKKLTVTCSQNMNHEYMSWYRQDPGLGLRQIYYSMNVEVTDKGDVPEGYKVSRKEKRNFPLILESPSPNQTSLYFCASSHDSYATNEKLFFGSGTQLSVL.

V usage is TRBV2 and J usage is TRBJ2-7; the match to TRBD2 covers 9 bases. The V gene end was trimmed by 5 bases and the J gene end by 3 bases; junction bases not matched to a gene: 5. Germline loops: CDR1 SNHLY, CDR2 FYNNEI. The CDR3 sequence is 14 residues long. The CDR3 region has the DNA TGTGCCAGCAGTTCCCTAGCGGGGAGCTACGAGCAGTACTTC. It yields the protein CASSSLAGSYEQYF.

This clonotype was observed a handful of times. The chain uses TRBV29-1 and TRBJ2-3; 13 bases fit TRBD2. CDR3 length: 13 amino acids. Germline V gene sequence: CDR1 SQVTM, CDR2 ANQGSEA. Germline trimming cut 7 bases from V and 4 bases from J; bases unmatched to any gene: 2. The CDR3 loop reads CSGTSGSADTQYF. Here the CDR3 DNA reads TGCAGCGGGACTAGCGGGAGCGCAGATACGCAGTATTTT.

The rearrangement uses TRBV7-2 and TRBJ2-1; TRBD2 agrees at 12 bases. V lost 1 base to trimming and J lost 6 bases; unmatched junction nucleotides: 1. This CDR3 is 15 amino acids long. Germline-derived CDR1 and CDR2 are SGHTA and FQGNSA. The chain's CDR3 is CASSLGTSGTNEQFF. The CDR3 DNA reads TGTGCCAGCAGCTTAGGGACTAGCGGGACCAATGAGCAGTTCTTC.

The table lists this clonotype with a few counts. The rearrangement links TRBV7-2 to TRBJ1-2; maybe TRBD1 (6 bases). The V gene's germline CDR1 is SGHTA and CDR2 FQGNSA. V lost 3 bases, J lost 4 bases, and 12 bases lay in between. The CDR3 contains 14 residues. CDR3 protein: CASSFRQARYGYTF. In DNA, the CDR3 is TGTGCCAGCAGCTTTCGACAGGCACGCTATGGCTACACCTTC. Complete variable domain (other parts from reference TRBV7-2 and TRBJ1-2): GAGVSQSPSNKVTEKGKDVELRCDPISGHTALYWYRQSLGQGLEFLIYFQGNSAPDKSGLPSDRFSAERTGGSVSTLTIQRTQQEDSAVYLCASSFRQARYGYTFGSGTRLTVV.

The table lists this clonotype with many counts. CDR3 bases: TGTGCCAGCAGCACCCGGGACAGGGAGCCCTTCGGGAACACCGGGGAGCTGTTTTTT. Translation: CASSTRDREPFGNTGELFF. The chain uses TRBV7-8 and TRBJ2-2, with 9 bases that match TRBD1. Per germline, CDR1 SGHVS and CDR2 FQNEAQ. This CDR3 has 19 residues. Trimming took 5 bases from V and 1 from J; bases not matched to a gene: 14.

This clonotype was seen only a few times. CDR3 sequence reads: CASTLSRGLREQYF. As DNA, the CDR3 is TGTGCCAGCACCCTGTCTCGGGGACTACGCGAGCAGTACTTC. The chain joins TRBV12-3 or TRBV12-4 to TRBJ2-7; 7 bases line up with TRBD2. CDR3 length: 14 amino acids. Trimming at V came to 7 bases and at J to 6 bases, leaving 12 bases not matched to a gene.

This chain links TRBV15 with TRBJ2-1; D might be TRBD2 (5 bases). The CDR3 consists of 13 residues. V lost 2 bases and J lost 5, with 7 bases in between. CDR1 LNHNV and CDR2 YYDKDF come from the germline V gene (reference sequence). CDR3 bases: TGTGCCACCAGCAGACTGGGAGACAATGAGCAGTTCTTC. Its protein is CATSRLGDNEQFF.

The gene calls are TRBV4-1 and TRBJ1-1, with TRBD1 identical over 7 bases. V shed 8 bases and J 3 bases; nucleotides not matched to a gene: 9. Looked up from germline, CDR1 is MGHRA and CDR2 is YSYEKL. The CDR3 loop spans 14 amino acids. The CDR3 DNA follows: TGCGCCAGCCCAGGACAGGAGGAGGACACTGAAGCTTTCTTT. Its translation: CASPGQEEDTEAFF.

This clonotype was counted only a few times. The CDR3 DNA reads TGTGCCAGCAGCGCCGCCGGGACTCCTCTGGTCGGGGCCAACGTCCTGACTTTC. This encodes CASSAAGTPLVGANVLTF. This chain uses TRBV2 with TRBJ2-6, with TRBD2 as a possible D gene (6 bases). The CDR3 loop spans 18 amino acids. V was shortened by 6 bases and J by 4 bases, with 22 bases between the two germline ends. CDR1 is SNHLY, CDR2 FYNNEI, per germline.

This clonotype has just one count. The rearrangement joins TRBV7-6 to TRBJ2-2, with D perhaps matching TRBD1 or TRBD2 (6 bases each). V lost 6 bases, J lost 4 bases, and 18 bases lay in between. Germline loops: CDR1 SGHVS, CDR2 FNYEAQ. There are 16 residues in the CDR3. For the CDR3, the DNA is TGTGCCAGCAGACCACCCCGGGGGCGCGGCACCGGGGAGCTGTTTTTT. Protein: CASRPPRGRGTGELFF.

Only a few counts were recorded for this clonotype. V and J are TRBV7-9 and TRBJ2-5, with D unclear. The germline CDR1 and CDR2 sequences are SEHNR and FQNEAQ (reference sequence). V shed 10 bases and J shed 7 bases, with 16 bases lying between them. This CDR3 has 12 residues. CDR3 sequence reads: CATPDPTGTQYF. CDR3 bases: TGTGCCACCCCCGATCCCACCGGGACCCAGTACTTC. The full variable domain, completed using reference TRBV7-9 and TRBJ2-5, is DTGVSQNPRHKITKRGQNVTFRCDPISEHNRLYWYRQTLGQGPEFLTYFQNEAQLEKSRLLSDRFSAERPKGSFSTLEIQRTEQGDSAMYLCATPDPTGTQYFGPGTRLLVL.

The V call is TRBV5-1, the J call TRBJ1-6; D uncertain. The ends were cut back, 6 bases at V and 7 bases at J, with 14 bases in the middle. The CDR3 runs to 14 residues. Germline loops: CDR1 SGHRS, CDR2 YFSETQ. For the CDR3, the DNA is TGCGCCAGCAAGTCGGGAGGTCCAAATTCACCCCTCCACTTT. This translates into CASKSGGPNSPLHF.

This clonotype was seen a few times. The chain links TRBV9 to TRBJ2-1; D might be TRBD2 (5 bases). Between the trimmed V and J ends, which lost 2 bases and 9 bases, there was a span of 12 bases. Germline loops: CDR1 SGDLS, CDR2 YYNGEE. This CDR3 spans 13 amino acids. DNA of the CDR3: TGTGCCAGCAGCGTGGACTGGTACGGTGAGCAGTTCTTC. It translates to CASSVDWYGEQFF. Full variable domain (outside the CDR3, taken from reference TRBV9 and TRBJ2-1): DSGVTQTPKHLITATGQRVTLRCSPRSGDLSVYWYQQSLDQGLQFLIQYYNGEERAKGNILERFSAQQFPDLHSELNLSSLELGDSALYFCASSVDWYGEQFFGPGTRLTVL.

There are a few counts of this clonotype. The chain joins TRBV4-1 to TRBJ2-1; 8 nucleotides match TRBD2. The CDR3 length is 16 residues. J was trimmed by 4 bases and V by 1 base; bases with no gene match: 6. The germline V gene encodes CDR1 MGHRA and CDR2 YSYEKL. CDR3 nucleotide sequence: TGCGCCAGCAGCCAAGGATTCGGGGGGGGATACAATGAGCAGTTCTTC. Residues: CASSQGFGGGYNEQFF.

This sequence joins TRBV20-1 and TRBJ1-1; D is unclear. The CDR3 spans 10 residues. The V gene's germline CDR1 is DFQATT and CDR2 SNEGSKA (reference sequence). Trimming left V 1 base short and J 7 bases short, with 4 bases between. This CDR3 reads CSARVYEAFF. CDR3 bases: TGCAGTGCTAGAGTCTATGAAGCTTTCTTT.

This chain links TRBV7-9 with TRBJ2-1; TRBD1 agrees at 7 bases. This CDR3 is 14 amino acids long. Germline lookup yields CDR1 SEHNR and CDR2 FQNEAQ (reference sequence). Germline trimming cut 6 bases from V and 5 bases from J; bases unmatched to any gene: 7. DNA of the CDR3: TGTGCCAGCAGGTTGGGACAGAAAAACAATGAGCAGTTCTTC. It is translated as CASRLGQKNNEQFF.

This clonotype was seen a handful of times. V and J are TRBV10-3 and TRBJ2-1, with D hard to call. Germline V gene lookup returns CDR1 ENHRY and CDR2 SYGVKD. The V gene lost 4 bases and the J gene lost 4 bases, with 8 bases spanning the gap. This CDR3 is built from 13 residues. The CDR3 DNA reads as TGTGCCATCAGTGGGGTTGGGTACAATGAGCAGTTCTTC. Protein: CAISGVGYNEQFF.

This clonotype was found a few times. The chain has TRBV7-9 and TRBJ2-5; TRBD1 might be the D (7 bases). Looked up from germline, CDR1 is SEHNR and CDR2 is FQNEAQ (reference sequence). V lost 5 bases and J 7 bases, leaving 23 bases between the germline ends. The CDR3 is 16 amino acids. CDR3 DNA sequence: TGTGCCAGCAGCCCGCAGGGGGGCCCCAGGGCTGGGACCCAGTACTTC. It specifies CASSPQGGPRAGTQYF.

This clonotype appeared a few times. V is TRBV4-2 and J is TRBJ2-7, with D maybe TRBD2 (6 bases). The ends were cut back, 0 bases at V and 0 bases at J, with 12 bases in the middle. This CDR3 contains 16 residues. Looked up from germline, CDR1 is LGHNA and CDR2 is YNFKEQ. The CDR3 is CASSQDLGLSSYEQYF. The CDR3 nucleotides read TGTGCCAGCAGCCAAGACTTGGGACTCAGCTCCTACGAGCAGTACTTC.

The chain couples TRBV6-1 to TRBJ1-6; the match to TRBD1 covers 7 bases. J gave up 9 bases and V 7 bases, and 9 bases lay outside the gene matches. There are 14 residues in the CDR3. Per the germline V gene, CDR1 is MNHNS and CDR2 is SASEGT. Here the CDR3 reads CASTSRDSSSPLHF. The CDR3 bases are TGTGCCAGCACATCCCGGGACAGCAGTTCACCCCTCCACTTT.

For the CDR3, the DNA is TGCAGTGCTAGAGATCGCTGGGGGACAGATAATTCACCCCTCCACTTT. This translates into CSARDRWGTDNSPLHF. V and J are TRBV20-1 and TRBJ1-6, with 7 bases matching TRBD1. Unmatched junction bases numbered 7, after V lost 0 bases and J lost 5 bases. Germline V lookup: CDR1 DFQATT, CDR2 SNEGSKA (reference sequence). CDR3 length: 16 amino acids.

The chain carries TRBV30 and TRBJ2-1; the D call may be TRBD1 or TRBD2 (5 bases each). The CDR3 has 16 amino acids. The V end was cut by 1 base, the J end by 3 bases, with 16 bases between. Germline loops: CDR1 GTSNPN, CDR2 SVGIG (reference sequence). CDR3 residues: CAWSGGTGTHYNEQFF. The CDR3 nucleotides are TGTGCCTGGAGTGGGGGGACCGGGACCCACTACAATGAGCAGTTCTTC.

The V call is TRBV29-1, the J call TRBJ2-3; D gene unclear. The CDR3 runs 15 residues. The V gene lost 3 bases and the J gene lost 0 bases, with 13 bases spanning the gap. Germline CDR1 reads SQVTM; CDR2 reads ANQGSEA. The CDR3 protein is CSVDSLSPSTDTQYF. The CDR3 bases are TGCAGCGTTGACAGCCTTTCTCCTAGCACAGATACGCAGTATTTT.

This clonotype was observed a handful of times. The DNA of the CDR3 is TGTGCCAGCAGGGACAGGGGGTTTTACAATGAGCAGTTCTTC. It is translated as CASRDRGFYNEQFF. This rearrangement joins TRBV6-5 to TRBJ2-1, with 10 bases that match TRBD1. CDR1 is MNHEY and CDR2 is SVGAGI in the germline V gene. The CDR3 runs to 14 residues. V dropped 6 bases and J dropped 4; count of bases not matched to a gene: 3.